The clone carrying this T cell receptor (beta chain) was seen many times. Its antigen is still unknown. This entry is derived from a study of T-cell reconstitution after alpha-beta-depleted transplantation in children. Study findings and constraints: When one year had passed after transplant, most T-cell counts and diversity came from newly produced T cells.

Unique molecular identifiers were incorporated into the prepared TCRbeta library. A single record per CDR3 protein comes from TCRdb applying MiXCR to the PCR reads. Counted here are 250,000 to 300,000 distinct CDR3 sequences, 10% occurring once; the ten biggest clones make up 7% to 9.5%. The germline CDR1 and CDR2 sequences are MDHEN and SYDVKM. Trimming at V came to 5 bases and at J to 3 bases, leaving 10 bases not matched to a gene. The CDR3 runs 16 residues. The rearrangement links TRBV28 to TRBJ1-5; 7 nucleotides align to TRBD1. The sample was PBMCs, taken before TCRalphabeta/CD19-depleted stem cell transplant. This TCR was recovered from a boy under three years old with acute myeloid leukemia, due to receive a stem cell transplant. In nucleotides, the CDR3 is TGTGCCAGCAGTCCCCCAGGGACAGCCTTCAATCAGCCCCAGCATTTT. Protein: CASSPPGTAFNQPQHF.